The 31 T cell receptor beta chains below all came from one sample that was sequenced in a study of T cells after yellow fever vaccination. TCRdb processed the 5' RACE reads anew with MiXCR; each CDR3 protein has one entry. This table has 620,000 or so distinct CDR3 sequences, around a sixth appearing once. The input for sequencing was PBMCs, taken 5 to 6 days after the first yellow fever vaccination. The receptors shown here come from a man aged 18 to 29 who received the YFV17D yellow fever vaccine.

This clonotype was detected a few times. The genes are TRBV7-9 and TRBJ1-1; TRBD1 matches at 9 bases. There are 16 residues in the CDR3. V lost 3 bases and J lost 1; bases outside the gene matches: 6. Germline CDR1 SEHNR, CDR2 FQNEAQ (reference sequence). The CDR3 nucleotides are TGTGCCAGCAGCTTTAAAACAGGGGGCGCGAACACTGAAGCTTTCTTT. Translated, it gives CASSFKTGGANTEAFF.

The chain employs TRBV7-2 and TRBJ1-6; perhaps TRBD1 as D (5 bases). CDR3 size: 14 residues. Germline V gene data show CDR1 as SGHTA and CDR2 as FQGNSA. V shed 4 bases and J shed 9 bases, with 13 bases lying between them. The CDR3 is CASSSTTDSSPLHF. The CDR3 DNA reads as TGTGCCAGCAGCTCGACGACAGATAGTTCACCCCTCCACTTT. The full variable domain, with the rest looked up from reference TRBV7-2 and TRBJ1-6, is GAGVSQSPSNKVTEKGKDVELRCDPISGHTALYWYRQSLGQGLEFLIYFQGNSAPDKSGLPSDRFSAERTGGSVSTLTIQRTQQEDSAVYLCASSSTTDSSPLHFGNGTRLTVT.

This sequence joins TRBV4-1 and TRBJ2-7; tentative D call: TRBD1 (6 bases). Germline V gene data show CDR1 as MGHRA and CDR2 as YSYEKL. CDR3 length equals 12 residues. Trimming took 3 bases from V and 7 from J, leaving 10 bases between them. The CDR3 region has the DNA TGCGCCAGCAGCCATGGACAGAGTGAGCAGTACTTC. Protein: CASSHGQSEQYF.

This rearrangement joins TRBV5-1 to TRBJ2-3; 8 positions agree with TRBD2. This CDR3 comprises 14 residues. Germline CDR1 reads SGHRS; CDR2 reads YFSETQ. V shed 3 bases and J 3 bases; nucleotides not matched to a gene: 3. DNA for the CDR3: TGCGCCAGCAGCTCGGGACTAGTTACAGATACGCAGTATTTT. It yields the protein CASSSGLVTDTQYF.

In its sample, this clonotype was seen a few times. The chain has TRBV7-9 and TRBJ2-5, with 7 bases that match TRBD2. Germline values: CDR1 SEHNR, CDR2 FQNEAQ (reference sequence). V lost 2 bases to trimming and J lost 0 bases; unmatched junction nucleotides: 0. The CDR3 is made up of 14 amino acids. CDR3 sequence: CASSLLADQETQYF. CDR3 in DNA: TGTGCCAGCAGCTTACTAGCGGACCAAGAGACCCAGTACTTC.

This clonotype showed up many times. V is TRBV7-2 and J is TRBJ2-7; no reliable D call. Trimming removed 1 base from V and 4 bases from J, with 8 bases in between. Looked up from germline, CDR1 is SGHTA and CDR2 is FQGNSA. This CDR3 region has 13 residues. The CDR3 coding sequence is TGTGCCAGCAGCTTAGAGACTGGGTACGAGCAGTACGTC. It yields the protein CASSLETGYEQYV.

The sample holds a few counts of this clonotype. The rearrangement links TRBV5-8 to TRBJ2-3; D unclear. Trimming removed 0 bases at V and 0 bases at J, with 14 bases between. The CDR3 totals 17 residues. The germline V gene encodes CDR1 SGHTS and CDR2 YDEGEE. DNA of the CDR3: TGTGCCAGCAGCTTGGGTATCGGCCCTACTAGCACAGATACGCAGTATTTT. Translation gives CASSLGIGPTSTDTQYF.

This clonotype has only a few counts. A clone one base away is much larger, so this may be a read error. The chain combines TRBV6-5 with TRBJ1-5; D unresolved. The CDR3 length is 13 residues. Trimming took off 4 bases at V and 0 bases at J, with 4 bases between the two ends. The germline V gene encodes CDR1 MNHEY and CDR2 SVGAGI. Here the CDR3 reads CASSFNSNQPQHF. The CDR3 bases are TGTGCCAGCAGTTTCAATAGCAATCAGCCCCAGCATTTT.

In its sample, this clonotype was seen a few times. The rearrangement joins TRBV27 to TRBJ2-7; 8 bases are shared with TRBD2. V was pared by 5 bases and J by 1 base, with 10 bases of the junction left unmatched. The CDR3 covers 16 residues. CDR1 MNHEY and CDR2 SMNVEV come from the germline V gene (reference sequence). CDR3 coding DNA: TGTGCCAGCAGTAACACGTTTAGCGGGGTATCCTACGAGCAGTACTTC. Residues: CASSNTFSGVSYEQYF.

This clonotype was observed a handful of times. This rearrangement joins TRBV2 to TRBJ2-7, with D perhaps TRBD1 (6 bases). V dropped 10 bases and J dropped 9 bases, with 22 bases sitting between them. The germline V gene has CDR1 SNHLY and CDR2 FYNNEI. The CDR3 contains 13 residues. CDR3 sequence (DNA): TGTGCCACCGTATATACCATTGAGACAGGGCAGTACTTC. Translation gives CATVYTIETGQYF.

This clonotype was detected only a few times. The chain has TRBV7-2 and TRBJ1-1; D not resolved. The germline V gene encodes CDR1 SGHTA and CDR2 FQGNSA. V lost 2 bases to trimming and J lost 1 base, with 17 bases between them. This CDR3 is 17 amino acids long. CDR3 sequence: CASSLQHAGGWNTEAFF. The CDR3 DNA follows: TGTGCCAGCAGCTTACAGCACGCAGGTGGATGGAACACTGAAGCTTTCTTT. The variable domain in full, with the rest retrieved from reference TRBV7-2 and TRBJ1-1, is GAGVSQSPSNKVTEKGKDVELRCDPISGHTALYWYRQSLGQGLEFLIYFQGNSAPDKSGLPSDRFSAERTGGSVSTLTIQRTQQEDSAVYLCASSLQHAGGWNTEAFFGQGTRLTVV.

This clonotype was counted only a few times. The chain carries TRBV4-1 and TRBJ2-5, with 8 positions matching TRBD1. This CDR3 has 15 amino acids. The V and J ends lost 1 base and 5 bases, in that order; junction bases with no gene match: 6. CDR1 is MGHRA, CDR2 YSYEKL, per germline. The CDR3: CASSQVGTGVETQYF. CDR3 nucleotide sequence: TGCGCCAGCAGCCAAGTAGGGACAGGCGTTGAGACCCAGTACTTC.

The rearrangement links TRBV4-1 to TRBJ2-5, with TRBD1 identical over 8 bases. From germline, CDR1 is MGHRA and CDR2 YSYEKL. The length of the CDR3 is 17 residues. Trimming at V came to 4 bases and at J to 2 bases, leaving 12 bases not matched to a gene. CDR3: CASSPQPGQVRQETQYF. CDR3 bases: TGCGCCAGCAGCCCTCAACCGGGACAGGTTAGACAAGAGACCCAGTACTTC.

The chain uses TRBV23-1 and TRBJ2-7; a possible D gene is TRBD1 (5 bases). TRBV23-1 is flagged as an ORF with uncertain function. V lost 0 bases and J lost 7, with 13 bases in between. This CDR3 is built from 14 residues. The CDR3 protein is CASSQSVRAREQYF. Here the CDR3 DNA reads TGCGCCAGCAGTCAATCCGTCAGGGCTCGGGAGCAGTACTTC.

This clonotype was found many times. The chain is built from TRBV29-1 and TRBJ1-6; weak D call: TRBD1 (5 bases). Germline assignment: CDR1 SQVTM and CDR2 ANQGSEA. The length of the CDR3 is 13 residues. The V gene lost 3 bases and the J gene lost 9 bases, with 12 bases spanning the gap. The CDR3 loop reads CSVEVAGGSPLHF. The CDR3 nucleotides are TGCAGCGTTGAGGTCGCCGGGGGTTCACCCCTCCACTTT.

This sequence joins TRBV29-1 and TRBJ1-2; D unresolved. The CDR3 is 13 amino acids. Germline V gene data show CDR1 as SQVTM and CDR2 as ANQGSEA. Trimming cost V 4 bases and J 5 bases, with 14 bases left between them. In DNA form, the CDR3 reads TGCAGCGTTGGAGAGCCGACCCCTTATGGCTACACCTTC. This sequence encodes CSVGEPTPYGYTF.

The chain combines TRBV29-1 with TRBJ2-3; D gene uncertain. V was shortened by 3 bases and J by 4 bases, with 8 bases between the two germline ends. The CDR3 length is 12 residues. Per the germline V gene, CDR1 is SQVTM and CDR2 is ANQGSEA. The chain's CDR3 is CSVDPTADTQYF. CDR3 DNA: TGCAGCGTTGACCCTACAGCAGATACGCAGTATTTT.

V is TRBV7-2 and J is TRBJ1-6, with 7 bases fitting TRBD1. The CDR3 runs 13 residues. J lost 10 bases, V lost 5 bases, and 5 bases had no gene match. The germline gives CDR1 SGHTA, CDR2 FQGNSA. This CDR3 is CASSIRGDSPLHF. CDR3 DNA: TGTGCCAGCAGCATCAGGGGGGACTCACCCCTCCACTTT.

This clonotype showed up many times. The rearrangement links TRBV28 to TRBJ2-7, with D possibly being TRBD2 (5 bases). This CDR3 comprises 14 residues. The germline V and J ends were trimmed by 3 bases and 0 bases, with 9 bases remaining between them. Per germline, CDR1 MDHEN and CDR2 SYDVKM. The CDR3 nucleotides are TGTGCCAGCAGTTTCCAGCGGAGCTCCTACGAGCAGTACGTC. It codes for CASSFQRSSYEQYV.

The rearrangement joins TRBV5-4 to TRBJ2-7, with a tentative D call TRBD2 (7 bases). Deletions cut 3 bases from V and 0 bases from J, with 16 bases between. The CDR3 totals 16 residues. The germline V gene encodes CDR1 SGHNT and CDR2 YYREEE (reference sequence). CDR3 region: CASSSGGHHSSYEQYF. The CDR3 nucleotides read TGTGCCAGCAGCTCGGGGGGACACCACAGCTCCTACGAGCAGTACTTC.

The V call is TRBV7-9, the J call TRBJ1-3; the match to TRBD1 covers 8 bases. This CDR3 has 16 residues. Germline loops: CDR1 SEHNR, CDR2 FQNEAQ (reference sequence). The V segment lost 5 bases and the J segment 4 bases; nucleotides outside the gene matches: 10. CDR3 amino acids: CASSPPTGVPGNTIYF. Written as DNA, the CDR3 is TGTGCCAGCAGCCCTCCGACAGGGGTCCCCGGAAACACCATATATTTT.

This chain connects TRBV11-1 to TRBJ2-6; D possibly matches TRBD1 or TRBD2 (7 bases each). The CDR3 covers 18 residues. The germline CDR1 and CDR2 sequences are SGHAT and FQDESV (reference sequence). With 3 bases removed from V and 0 bases from J, the gap between germline ends came to 15 bases. CDR3 DNA: TGTGCCAGCAGCTTGAACAGGGGAGGGGGCTCTGGGGCCAACGTCCTGACTTTC. This codes for CASSLNRGGGSGANVLTF. The full variable domain, its missing parts supplied by reference TRBV11-1 and TRBJ2-6, is EAEVAQSPRYKITEKSQAVAFWCDPISGHATLYWYRQILGQGPELLVQFQDESVVDDSQLPKDRFSAERLKGVDSTLKIQPAELGDSAMYLCASSLNRGGGSGANVLTFGAGSRLTVL.

The J gene is TRBJ1-2, the V gene TRBV3-1, with TRBD1 matching 9 bases. Germline V gives CDR1 LGHDT, CDR2 YNNKEL (reference sequence). After removal of 4 bases from V and 1 base from J, the junction contained 13 bases not matched to a gene. The CDR3 sequence is 18 residues long. CDR3 amino acids: CASSLPWDRERINYGYTF. The CDR3 DNA is TGTGCCAGCAGCCTCCCCTGGGACAGGGAGCGAATTAACTATGGCTACACCTTC.

The genes are TRBV7-2 and TRBJ2-1; TRBD2 agrees at 10 bases. V trimming: 4 bases; J trimming: 2 bases; junction bases outside the gene matches: 8. The CDR3 loop spans 17 amino acids. Germline V CDR1 and CDR2: SGHTA, FQGNSA. The CDR3 DNA is TGTGCCAGCAGCTCTAGCGGGGGAGCCTATACCTACAATGAGCAGTTCTTC. Protein: CASSSSGGAYTYNEQFF. Supplemented by reference TRBV7-2 and TRBJ2-1, the full variable domain reads GAGVSQSPSNKVTEKGKDVELRCDPISGHTALYWYRQSLGQGLEFLIYFQGNSAPDKSGLPSDRFSAERTGGSVSTLTIQRTQQEDSAVYLCASSSSGGAYTYNEQFFGPGTRLTVL.

This chain links TRBV6-5 with TRBJ1-1; possible D gene TRBD1, 5 bases. The V and J ends lost 4 bases and 1 base respectively, with 13 bases between them. The germline gives CDR1 MNHEY, CDR2 SVGAGI. The CDR3 consists of 15 residues. The chain's CDR3 is CASSSPGLTNTEAFF. The CDR3 DNA sequence: TGTGCCAGCAGTTCACCGGGACTGACGAACACTGAAGCTTTCTTT.

This clonotype turned up a few times. The rearrangement links TRBV6-1 to TRBJ2-7; D tentatively fits TRBD1 or TRBD2 (5 bases each). This CDR3 region has 14 residues. V was clipped by 6 bases and J by 2 bases, with 14 bases between them. Germline V gene lookup returns CDR1 MNHNS and CDR2 SASEGT. CDR3: CASRGTGKTYEQYV. In DNA form, the CDR3 reads TGTGCCAGCAGAGGGACGGGAAAAACCTACGAGCAGTACGTC.

This clonotype was detected only a few times. The rearrangement links TRBV6-5 to TRBJ2-1; TRBD1 aligns across 9 bases. This CDR3 has 14 amino acids. V was pared by 2 bases and J by 6 bases, with 2 bases of the junction left unmatched. Germline V lookup: CDR1 MNHEY, CDR2 SVGAGI. The CDR3 loop is CASSYGTGSNEQFF. Written as DNA, the CDR3 is TGTGCCAGCAGTTACGGGACAGGGTCCAATGAGCAGTTCTTC.

The V call is TRBV7-9, the J call TRBJ2-5; possible D gene TRBD1, 6 bases. Germline assignment: CDR1 SEHNR and CDR2 FQNEAQ (reference sequence). V lost 3 bases and J 7 bases, leaving 18 bases between the germline ends. This CDR3 contains 15 residues. The CDR3 nucleotides read TGTGCCAGCAGCTTTACTTTGTCAGGGGAAGGGACCCAGTACTTC. The encoded protein is CASSFTLSGEGTQYF.

The chain recombines TRBV15 with TRBJ2-1; perhaps TRBD2 as D (7 bases). Trimming left V 1 base short and J 5 bases short, with 12 bases between. Germline V gene data show CDR1 as LNHNV and CDR2 as YYDKDF (reference sequence). This CDR3 comprises 15 residues. The CDR3 sequence is CATSRGGGWNNEQFF. DNA of the CDR3: TGTGCCACCAGCAGAGGGGGGGGCTGGAACAATGAGCAGTTCTTC.

This clonotype turned up a few times. CDR3 in amino acids: CSAREATGAGEQYV. As DNA, the CDR3 is TGCAGTGCTAGAGAGGCGACAGGGGCCGGCGAGCAGTACGTC. The rearrangement uses TRBV20-1 and TRBJ2-7; 8 bases are a match to TRBD1. CDR1 and CDR2 from the germline V gene are DFQATT and SNEGSKA (reference sequence). J lost 6 bases, V lost 0 bases, and 7 bases had no gene match. This CDR3 contains 14 residues.

This clonotype was seen only a few times. This chain uses TRBV19 with TRBJ1-6, with 10 nucleotides matching TRBD1. This CDR3 spans 18 amino acids. Germline V gene sequence: CDR1 LNHDA, CDR2 SQIVND (reference sequence). With 5 bases clipped from V and 0 bases from J, the junction kept 7 bases outside the gene matches. CDR3: CASSDRGPGSSYNSPLHF. As DNA, the CDR3 is TGTGCCAGTAGTGACAGGGGGCCTGGGAGCTCCTATAATTCACCCCTCCACTTT.